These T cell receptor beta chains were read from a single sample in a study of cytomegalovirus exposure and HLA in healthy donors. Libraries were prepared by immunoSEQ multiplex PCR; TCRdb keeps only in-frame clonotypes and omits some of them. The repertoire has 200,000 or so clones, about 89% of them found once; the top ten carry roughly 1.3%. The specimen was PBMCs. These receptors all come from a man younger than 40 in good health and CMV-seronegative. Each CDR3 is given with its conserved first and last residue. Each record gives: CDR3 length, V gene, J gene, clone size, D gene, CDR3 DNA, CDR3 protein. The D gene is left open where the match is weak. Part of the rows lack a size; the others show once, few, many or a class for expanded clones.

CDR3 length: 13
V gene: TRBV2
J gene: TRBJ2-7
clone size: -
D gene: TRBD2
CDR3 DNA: TGTGCCAGCAGTGATAGCGGGAGGTTCGTACTGTACTTC
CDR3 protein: CASSDSGRFVLYF

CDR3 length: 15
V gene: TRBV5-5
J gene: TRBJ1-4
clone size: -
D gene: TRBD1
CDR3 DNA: TGTGCCAGCAGCTTGGCACAGGGGGAGGGCGAAAAACTGTTTTTT
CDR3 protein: CASSLAQGEGEKLFF

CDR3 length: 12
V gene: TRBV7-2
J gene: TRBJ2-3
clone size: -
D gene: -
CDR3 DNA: TGTGCCAGCAAACCATCCGGGGTGTGGCAGTATTTT
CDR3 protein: CASKPSGVWQYF

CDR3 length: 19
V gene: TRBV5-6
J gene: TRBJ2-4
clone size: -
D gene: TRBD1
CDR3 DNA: TGTGCCAGCAGAGGAACAGGGGTGGTCGGAAATCGGGCCAAAAACATTCAGTACTTC
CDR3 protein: CASRGTGVVGNRAKNIQYF

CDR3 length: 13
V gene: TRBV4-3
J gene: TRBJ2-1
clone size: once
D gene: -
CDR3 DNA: TGCGCCAGCAGTCGAGGACTGGACAATGAGCAGTTCTTC
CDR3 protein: CASSRGLDNEQFF

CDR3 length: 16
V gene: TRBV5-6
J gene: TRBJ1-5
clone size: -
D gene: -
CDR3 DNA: TGTGCCAGCAGCTTGTTAGCTAGGTCAGGAGGCCAGCCCCAGCATTTT
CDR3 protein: CASSLLARSGGQPQHF

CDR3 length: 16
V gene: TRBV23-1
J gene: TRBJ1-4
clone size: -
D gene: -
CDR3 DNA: TGCGCCAGCAGTCAATCGTGGGGCCCCACTTTCGGAAAACTGTTTTTT
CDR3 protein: CASSQSWGPTFGKLFF

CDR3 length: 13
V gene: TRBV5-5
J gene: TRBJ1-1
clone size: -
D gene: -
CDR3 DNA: TGTGCCAGCAGCTACCAGGGTGACACTGAAGCTTTCTTT
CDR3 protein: CASSYQGDTEAFF

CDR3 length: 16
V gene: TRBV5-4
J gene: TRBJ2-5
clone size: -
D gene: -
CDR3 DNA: TGTGCCAGCAGTCGGGTGGCGGCGGGCCTCCAAGAGACCCAGTACTTC
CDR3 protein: CASSRVAAGLQETQYF

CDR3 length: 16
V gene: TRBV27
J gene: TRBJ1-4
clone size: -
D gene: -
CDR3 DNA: TGTGCCAGCAGTCCCTGGGGGGGCGCAGCTAATGAAAAACTGTTTTTT
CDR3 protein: CASSPWGGAANEKLFF

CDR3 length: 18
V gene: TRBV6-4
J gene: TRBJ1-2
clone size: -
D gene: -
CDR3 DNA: TGTGCCAGCGGTCCAAGAAGCCTGGTACAGGGAGCTAACTATGGCTACACCTTC
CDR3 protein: CASGPRSLVQGANYGYTF

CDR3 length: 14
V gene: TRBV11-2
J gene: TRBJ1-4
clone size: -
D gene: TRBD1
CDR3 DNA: TGTGCCAGCAGCAACAGGGGGCTGGGTGAAAAACTGTTTTTT
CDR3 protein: CASSNRGLGEKLFF

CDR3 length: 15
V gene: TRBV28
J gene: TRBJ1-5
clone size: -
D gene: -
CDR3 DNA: TGTGCCAGCAGACGGGAAATCGATAGCAATCAGCCCCAGCATTTT
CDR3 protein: CASRREIDSNQPQHF

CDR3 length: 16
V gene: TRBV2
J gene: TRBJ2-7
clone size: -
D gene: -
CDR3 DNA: TGTGCCAGCAGTCCCTGGGGGGGCCGGTTCATGTCCGAGCAGTACTTC
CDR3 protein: CASSPWGGRFMSEQYF

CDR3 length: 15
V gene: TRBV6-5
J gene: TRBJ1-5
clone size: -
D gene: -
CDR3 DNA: TGTGCCAGCAATTATGACGGGACTGGAAATCAGCCCCAGCATTTT
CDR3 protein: CASNYDGTGNQPQHF

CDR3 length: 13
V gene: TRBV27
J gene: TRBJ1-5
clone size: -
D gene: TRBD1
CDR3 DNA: TGTGCCAGCAGTTGGGGACAGCTACAGCCCCAGCATTTT
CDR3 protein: CASSWGQLQPQHF

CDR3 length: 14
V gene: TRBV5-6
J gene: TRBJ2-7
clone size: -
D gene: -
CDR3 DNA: TGTGCCAGCAGCTTTAGACAGAGTTCCTACGAGCAGTACTTC
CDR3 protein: CASSFRQSSYEQYF

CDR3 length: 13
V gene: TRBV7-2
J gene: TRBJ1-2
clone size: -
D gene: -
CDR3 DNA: TGTGCCAGCAGCTTATCCCAGAACTATGGCTACACCTTC
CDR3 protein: CASSLSQNYGYTF

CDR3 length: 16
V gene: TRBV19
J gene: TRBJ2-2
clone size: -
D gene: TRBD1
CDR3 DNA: TGTGCCAGTACCAAGACAGGGCCCCGTAACACCGGGGAGCTGTTTTTT
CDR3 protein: CASTKTGPRNTGELFF

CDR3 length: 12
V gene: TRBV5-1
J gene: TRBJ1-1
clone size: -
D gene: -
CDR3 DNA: TGCGCCAGCAGCTTGGGGGGGGATGAAGCTTTCTTT
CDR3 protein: CASSLGGDEAFF

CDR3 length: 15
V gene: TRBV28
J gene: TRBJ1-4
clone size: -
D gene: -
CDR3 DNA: TGTGCCAGCAGTTTTATCGACAGGATGGGGGAAAAACTGTTTTTT
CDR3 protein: CASSFIDRMGEKLFF

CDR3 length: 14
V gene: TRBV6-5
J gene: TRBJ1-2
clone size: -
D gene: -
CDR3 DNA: TGTGCCAGCAGTTCCCCCCAGGAGGGCTATGGCTACACCTTC
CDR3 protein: CASSSPQEGYGYTF

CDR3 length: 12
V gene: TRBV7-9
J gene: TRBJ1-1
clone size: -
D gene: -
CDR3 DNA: TGTGCCAGCAGCCCCCAGTACACTGAAGCTTTCTTT
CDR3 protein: CASSPQYTEAFF

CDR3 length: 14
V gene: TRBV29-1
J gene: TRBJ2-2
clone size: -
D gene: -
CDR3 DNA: TGCAGCGCAGACAGCGCCCAGACCACCGGGGAGCTGTTTTTT
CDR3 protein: CSADSAQTTGELFF

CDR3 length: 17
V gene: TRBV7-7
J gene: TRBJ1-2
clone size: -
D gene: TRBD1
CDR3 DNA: TGTGCTAGCAGGTACGACAGGGGCAGGGAGGGGCCCCATGGCTACACCTTC
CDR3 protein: CASRYDRGREGPHGYTF

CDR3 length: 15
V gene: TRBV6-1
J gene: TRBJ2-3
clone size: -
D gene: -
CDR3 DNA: TGTGCCAGCAGATCCTCACCGGGAGCAAGGGATACGCAGTATTTT
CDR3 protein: CASRSSPGARDTQYF

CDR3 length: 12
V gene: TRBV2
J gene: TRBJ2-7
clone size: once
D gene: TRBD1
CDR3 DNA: TGTGCCAGCAGTGCCGGACAGGGGGTGCAGTACTTC
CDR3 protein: CASSAGQGVQYF

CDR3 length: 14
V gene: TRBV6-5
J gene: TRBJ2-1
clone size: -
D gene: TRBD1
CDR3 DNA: TGTGCCAGCGCCCCGGACAGGGAGACGGGTGAGCAGTTCTTC
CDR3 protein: CASAPDRETGEQFF

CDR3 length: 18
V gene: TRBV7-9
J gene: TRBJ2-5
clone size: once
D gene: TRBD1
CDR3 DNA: TGTGCCAGCAGCTTTTCCCCTCTCCGGGACAGGCGCCAAGAGACCCAGTACTTC
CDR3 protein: CASSFSPLRDRRQETQYF

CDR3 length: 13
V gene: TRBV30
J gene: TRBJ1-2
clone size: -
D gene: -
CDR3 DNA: TGTGCCTGGACTCACGGGGGGGACTATGGCTACACCTTC
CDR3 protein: CAWTHGGDYGYTF

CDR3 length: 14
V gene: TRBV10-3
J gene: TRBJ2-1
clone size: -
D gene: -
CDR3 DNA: TGTGCCATCAGTGAGTCGGGCGCCTACAATGAGCAGTTCTTC
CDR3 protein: CAISESGAYNEQFF

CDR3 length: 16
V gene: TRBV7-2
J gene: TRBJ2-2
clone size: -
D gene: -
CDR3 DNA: TGTGCCAGCAGCCGTTCGCCGGACTCTAACACCGGGGAGCTGTTTTTT
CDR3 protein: CASSRSPDSNTGELFF

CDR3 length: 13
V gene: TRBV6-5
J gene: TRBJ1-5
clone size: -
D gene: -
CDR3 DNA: TGTGCCAGCAGTGGGAGAGGGTACCAGCCCCAGCATTTT
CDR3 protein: CASSGRGYQPQHF

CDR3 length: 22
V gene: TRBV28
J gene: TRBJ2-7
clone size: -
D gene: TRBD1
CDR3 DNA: TGTGCCAGCAGTTTTGTAATCACGAGGCGGAAAACTCCGGGACAGGGGGCGTGGGAGCAGTACTTC
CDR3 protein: CASSFVITRRKTPGQGAWEQYF

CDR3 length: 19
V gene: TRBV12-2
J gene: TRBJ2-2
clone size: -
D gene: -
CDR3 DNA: TGTGCAAGTCGCTTAGCGGGGACTAGCGGGAAGCTGAACACCGGGGAGCTGTTTTTT
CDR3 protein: CASRLAGTSGKLNTGELFF

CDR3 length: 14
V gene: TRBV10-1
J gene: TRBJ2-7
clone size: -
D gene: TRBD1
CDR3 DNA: TGCGCCAGCAGTGGACAGGGGGGGTCCTACGAGCAGTACTTC
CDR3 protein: CASSGQGGSYEQYF

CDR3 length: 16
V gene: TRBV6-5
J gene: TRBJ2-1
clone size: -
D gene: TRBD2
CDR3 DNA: TGTGCCAGCAGTTATTGGACTAGCGGGGGGGCCGATGAGCAGTTCTTC
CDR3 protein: CASSYWTSGGADEQFF

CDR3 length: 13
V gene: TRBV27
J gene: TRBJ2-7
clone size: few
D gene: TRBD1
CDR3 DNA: TGTGCCAGCAGAGCGACGAAGGGGGCTGAGGGGTACTTC
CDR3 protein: CASRATKGAEGYF

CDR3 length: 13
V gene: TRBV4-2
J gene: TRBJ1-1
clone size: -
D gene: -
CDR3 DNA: TGTGCCAGCAGCCAGTTACAGGGCACTGAAGCTTTCTTT
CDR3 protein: CASSQLQGTEAFF

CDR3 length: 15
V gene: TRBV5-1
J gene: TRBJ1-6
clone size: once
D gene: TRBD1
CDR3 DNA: TGCGCCAGCAGCATCTGGACAGGGGGTGATTCACCCCTCCACTTT
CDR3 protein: CASSIWTGGDSPLHF

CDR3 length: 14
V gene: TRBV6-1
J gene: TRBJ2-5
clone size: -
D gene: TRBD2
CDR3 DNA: TGTTCTACGGGGACTAGCGGGGTCCAAGAGACCCAGTACTTC
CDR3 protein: CSTGTSGVQETQYF

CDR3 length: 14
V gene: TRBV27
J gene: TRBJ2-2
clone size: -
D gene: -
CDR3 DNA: TGTGCCAGCAGTACGGACTCTTACACCGGGGAGCTGTTTTTT
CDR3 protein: CASSTDSYTGELFF

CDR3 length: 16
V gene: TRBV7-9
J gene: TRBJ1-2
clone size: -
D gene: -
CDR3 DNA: TGTTCCAGCAGCTTCCTGGGGGGAGAAGCTAACTATGGCTACACCTTC
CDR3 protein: CSSSFLGGEANYGYTF